This T cell receptor beta chain is from a study of cytomegalovirus exposure and HLA in healthy donors. Study background: One earlier analysis, a look at 150 million to 200 million T cells, found 100 million to 130 million unique TCR beta sequences. Study-level findings and limits: Earlier findings revealed that most TCR beta V segments proved productive either about 87% or about 30% of the time. In a later analysis, across HLA loci, associated TCR counts were highest for DRB1, lowest for HLA-C.

This clone was counted only a few times. Its antigen is still unknown. In the PCR, 60 Vbeta and 13 Jbeta primers were used. TCRdb's copy holds only in-frame clones and misses some; the assay was immunoSEQ multiplex PCR. The table shows 150,000 to 180,000 clones, with around 79% occurring only once. The sequenced sample consisted of PBMCs. The TCR originated in a man younger than 45 in good health and CMV-seropositive.

DNA for the CDR3: TGTGCCAGCAGCGTCACGAGCGGGGGTCCCAATGAGCAGTTCTTC. This codes for CASSVTSGGPNEQFF. The chain recombines TRBV9 with TRBJ2-1, with 8 positions matching TRBD2. The germline V gene has CDR1 SGDLS and CDR2 YYNGEE. CDR3 length: 15 amino acids. With 2 bases clipped from V and 6 bases from J, the junction kept 7 bases outside the gene matches. The whole variable domain, remainder taken from reference TRBV9 and TRBJ2-1, is DSGVTQTPKHLITATGQRVTLRCSPRSGDLSVYWYQQSLDQGLQFLIQYYNGEERAKGNILERFSAQQFPDLHSELNLSSLELGDSALYFCASSVTSGGPNEQFFGPGTRLTVL.